The TCR beta chain under discussion was sequenced for a study of blood T cell repertoires in COVID-19. Turning to the study itself: PBMCs, B-cell-depleted T cells, or T cells provided the cDNA or gDNA that made up the material.

Source study methods: Counts of nucleated cells, estimated from reference gene primer amplification, were obtained. The repertoire was sequenced with immunoSEQ multiplex PCR; TCRdb's copy has only in-frame clones and lacks some. That table supplies the V and J calls and clone size; D and trimming were determined from the DNA. The table has roughly 250,000 clones, nearly 90% seen once; the top ten hold 2% to 2.5%. The specimen was peripheral blood. The clonotype was recovered from a woman aged 40 to 50 who had recovered from COVID-19.

The CDR3 sequence: CSAQALPRGGVINEQFF. CDR3 bases: TGCAGCGCCCAAGCCCTCCCTCGGGGGGGGGTTATCAATGAGCAGTTCTTC. The chain is built from TRBV29-1 and TRBJ2-1; 8 bases are shared with TRBD2. CDR1 and CDR2 (germline): SQVTM, ANQGSEA. The V segment lost 7 bases and the J segment 6 bases; nucleotides outside the gene matches: 20. The CDR3 runs 17 residues.